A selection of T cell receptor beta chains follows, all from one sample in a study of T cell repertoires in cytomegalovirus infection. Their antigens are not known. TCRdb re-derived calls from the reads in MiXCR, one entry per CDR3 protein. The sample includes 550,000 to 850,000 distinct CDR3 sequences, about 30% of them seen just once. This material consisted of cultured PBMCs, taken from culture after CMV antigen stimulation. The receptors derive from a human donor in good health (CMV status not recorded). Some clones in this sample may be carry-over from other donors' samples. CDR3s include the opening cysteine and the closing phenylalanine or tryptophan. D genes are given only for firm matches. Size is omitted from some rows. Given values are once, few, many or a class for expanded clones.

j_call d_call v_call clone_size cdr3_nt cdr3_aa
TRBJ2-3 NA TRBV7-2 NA TGTGCCAGCAGCTTCTCGGACTACACAGATACGCAGTATTTT CASSFSDYTDTQYF
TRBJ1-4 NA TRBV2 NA TGTGCCAGCAGTAAAGGGGGGGTTAATGAAAAACTGTTTTTT CASSKGGVNEKLFF
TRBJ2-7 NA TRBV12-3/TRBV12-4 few TGTGCCAGCAGTTTAGAGGGGGTCCCCTACGAGCAGTACTTC CASSLEGVPYEQYF
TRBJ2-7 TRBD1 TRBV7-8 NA TGTGCCAGCAGCTCGGACAGGCTCCCCTACGAGCAGTACTTC CASSSDRLPYEQYF
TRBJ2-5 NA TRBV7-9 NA TGTGCCAGCAGCTTAGGATCGGGCCAGGTACAAGAGACCCAGTACTTC CASSLGSGQVQETQYF
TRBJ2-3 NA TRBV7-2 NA TGTGCCAGCGGGCGGACGGGAGATACGCAGTATTTT CASGRTGDTQYF
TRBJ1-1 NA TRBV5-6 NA TGTGCCAGCAGCTTGGTGGACAGCAAGAACACTGAAGCTTTCTTT CASSLVDSKNTEAFF
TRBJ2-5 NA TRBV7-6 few TGTGCCAGCAGCCAAAACTTAGACCAAGAGACCCAGTACTTC CASSQNLDQETQYF
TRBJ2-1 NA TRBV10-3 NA TGTGCCATCAGCCGGGTGAGCTCCTACAATGAGCAGTTCTTC CAISRVSSYNEQFF
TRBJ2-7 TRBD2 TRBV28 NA TGTGCCAGCAGACCTGCTAGCGGGGGACCTTACGAGCAGTACTTC CASRPASGGPYEQYF
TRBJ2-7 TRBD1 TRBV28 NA TGTGCCAGCAGTTCCCCGGGACAGGGTCACGAGCAGTACTTC CASSSPGQGHEQYF
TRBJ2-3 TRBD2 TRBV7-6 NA TGTGCCAGCAGCTCCCTAGCGGGGGGCCTTACGCAGTATTTT CASSSLAGGLTQYF
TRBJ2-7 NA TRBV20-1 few TGCAGCTACGGGGTTGACTACGAGCAGTACTTC CSYGVDYEQYF
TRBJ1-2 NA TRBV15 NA TGTGCCACCCGTCGGGGGGCGGCGAACTATGGCTACACCTTC CATRRGAANYGYTF
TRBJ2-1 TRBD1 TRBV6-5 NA TGTGCCACCAAGGGACAGTCCTACAATGAGCAGTTCTTC CATKGQSYNEQFF
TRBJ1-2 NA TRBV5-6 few TGTGCCAGCAGCCCTCAGACAGGCCATGGACGGTATGGCTACACCTTC CASSPQTGHGRYGYTF
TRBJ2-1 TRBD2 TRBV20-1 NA TGCAGTGCTGGTAGCGGGAGCCGGCGTGAGCAGTTCTTC CSAGSGSRREQFF
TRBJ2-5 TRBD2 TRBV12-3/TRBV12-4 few TGTGCCAGCAGTCCAGATTTAGCGGGAAGTGGTCGAGAGACCCAGTACTTC CASSPDLAGSGRETQYF
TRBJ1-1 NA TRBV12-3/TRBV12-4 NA TGTGCCAGCACCCCGAGGGGAGGGAGGACTGAAGCTTTCTTT CASTPRGGRTEAFF
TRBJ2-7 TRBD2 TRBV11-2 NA TGTGCCGCGGGGGGGGGGGTCTACGAGCAGTACTTC CAAGGGVYEQYF
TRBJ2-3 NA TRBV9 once TGTGCCAGCAGCTCTAGTTGGGGGGCAGATACGCAGTATTTT CASSSSWGADTQYF
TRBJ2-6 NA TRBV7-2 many TGTGCCAGCAGCCTTAACGGACTCCTCGTCGGGGCCAACGTCCTGACTTTC CASSLNGLLVGANVLTF
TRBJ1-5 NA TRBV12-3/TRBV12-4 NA TGTGCCAGCAGTCTCCGGAGGGTCCATCAGCCCCAGCATTTT CASSLRRVHQPQHF
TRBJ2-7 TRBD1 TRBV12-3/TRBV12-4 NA TGTGCCAGCAGTAACCGGGACAGGAAGTTTTTC CASSNRDRKFF
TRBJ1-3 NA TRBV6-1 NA TGTGCCAGCAGTTACGCGGCAAACTCTGGAAACACCATATATTTT CASSYAANSGNTIYF
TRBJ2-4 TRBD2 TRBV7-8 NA TGTGCCAGCAGCCCCCGGGAGGGGGGTCTAGCCAAAAACATTCAGTACTTC CASSPREGGLAKNIQYF
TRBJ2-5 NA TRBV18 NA TGTGCCAGCTCACGCAACGTACAGGGCCAAGAGACCCAGTACTTC CASSRNVQGQETQYF
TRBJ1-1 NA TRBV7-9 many TGTGCCAGCAGCTTAGGGCAGAATAGGAACACTGAAGCTTTCTTT CASSLGQNRNTEAFF
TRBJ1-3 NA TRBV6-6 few TGTGCCAGCAGTCCACCTTTCCTAAGGGGTAGATCTGGAAACACCATATATTTT CASSPPFLRGRSGNTIYF
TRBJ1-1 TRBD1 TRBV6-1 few TGTGCCAGCAGATTTGACAGGGGGCGGCCTGAAGCTTTCTTT CASRFDRGRPEAFF
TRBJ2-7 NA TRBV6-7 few TGTGCCAGCGCGACCCGGACAAATAAGGTTTCCTACGAGCAGTACTTC CASATRTNKVSYEQYF
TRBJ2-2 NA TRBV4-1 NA TGCGCCAGCAGCCTAACCGATGGGACTTTGGGCGGGGAGCTGTTTTTT CASSLTDGTLGGELFF
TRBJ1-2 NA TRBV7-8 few TGTGCCAGCAGCATAGATGGGTTGAGGGATGGCTACACCTTC CASSIDGLRDGYTF
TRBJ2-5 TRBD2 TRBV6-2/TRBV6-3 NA TGTGCCAGCAGTGCGGATACTAGCGGGATTTTTAGGACCCAGTACTTC CASSADTSGIFRTQYF
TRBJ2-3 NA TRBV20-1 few TGCAGTGCTAAGAAGGACGGCACAGATACGCAGTATTTT CSAKKDGTDTQYF
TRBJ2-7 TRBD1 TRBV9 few TGTGCCAGCAGCGACACAGGGGGCGAGCAGTACTTC CASSDTGGEQYF
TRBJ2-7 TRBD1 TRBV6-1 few TGTGCCAGCAGTGAAGTGGGACAGGGCTACGAGCAGTACTTC CASSEVGQGYEQYF
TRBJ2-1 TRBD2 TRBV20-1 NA TGCAGTGCTAAAATGGCCCTTTGGACTAGCGGGGGGCCCAGGATCAATGAGCAGTTCTTC CSAKMALWTSGGPRINEQFF
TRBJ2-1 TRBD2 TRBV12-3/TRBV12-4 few TGTGCCAGCATTTTAGGGGCGGGAGGTTTTAGTGAGCAGTTCTTC CASILGAGGFSEQFF
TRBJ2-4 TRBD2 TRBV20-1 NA TGCAGTGCCCCCGGGCGGGAGTGGGGCAAAAACATTCAGTACTTC CSAPGREWGKNIQYF
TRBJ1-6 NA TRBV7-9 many TGTGCCAGCAGCCCTCCTACCTCCAGCTCCCCCCTCCACTTT CASSPPTSSSPLHF
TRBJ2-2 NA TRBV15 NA TGTGCCACCAGCATCGGATGGACCGGGGAGCTGTTTTTT CATSIGWTGELFF
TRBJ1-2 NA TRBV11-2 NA TGTGCCAGCAGCTTAGTTGCCCGCGTATACACCTTC CASSLVARVYTF
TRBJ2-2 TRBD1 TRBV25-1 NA TGTGCCAGCAGTGCAACGGGACAGGGCTACACCGGGGAGCTGTTTTTT CASSATGQGYTGELFF
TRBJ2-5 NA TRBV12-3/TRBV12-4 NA TGTGCCAGCAGCCCTACCCCACGGGCGGTTGGAGAGACCCAGTACTTC CASSPTPRAVGETQYF
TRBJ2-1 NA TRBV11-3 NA TGTGCCAGCAGCTTACCCGGGAACAATGAGCAGTTCTTC CASSLPGNNEQFF
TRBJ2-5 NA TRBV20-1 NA TGCAGTGCAGAAGACAGGAGCTTAGAGACCCAGTACTTC CSAEDRSLETQYF
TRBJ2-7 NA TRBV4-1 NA TGCGCCAGCAGCCAAGATATTCGGGGCTACGAGCAGTACTTC CASSQDIRGYEQYF
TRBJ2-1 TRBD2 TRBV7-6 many TGTGCCAGCAGCTTAGTCGGTAGCGGGGGTTTGTACAATGAGCAGTTCTTC CASSLVGSGGLYNEQFF
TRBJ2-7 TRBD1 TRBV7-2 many TGTGCCAGCAGCTTTAGGGGGACAGGGGCCCACGAGCAGTACTTC CASSFRGTGAHEQYF
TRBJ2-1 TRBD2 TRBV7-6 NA TGTGCCAGCAGCTTTAGCCGACTAGCGAATAATGAGCAGTTCTTC CASSFSRLANNEQFF